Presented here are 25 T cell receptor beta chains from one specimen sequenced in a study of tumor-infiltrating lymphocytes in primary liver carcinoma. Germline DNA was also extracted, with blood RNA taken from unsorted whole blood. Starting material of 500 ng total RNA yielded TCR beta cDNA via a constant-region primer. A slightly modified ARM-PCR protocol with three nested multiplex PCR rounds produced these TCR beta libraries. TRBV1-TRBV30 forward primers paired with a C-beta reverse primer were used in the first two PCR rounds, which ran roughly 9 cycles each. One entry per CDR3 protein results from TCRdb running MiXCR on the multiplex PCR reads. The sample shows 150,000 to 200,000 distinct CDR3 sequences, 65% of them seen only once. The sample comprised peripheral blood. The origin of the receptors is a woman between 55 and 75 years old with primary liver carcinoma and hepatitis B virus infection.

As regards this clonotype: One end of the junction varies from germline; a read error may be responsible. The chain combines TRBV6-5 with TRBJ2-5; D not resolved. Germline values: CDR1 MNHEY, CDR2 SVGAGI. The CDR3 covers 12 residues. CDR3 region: CANSANQETQYF. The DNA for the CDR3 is TGTGCCAACAGTGCAAACCAAGAGACCCAATACTTC.

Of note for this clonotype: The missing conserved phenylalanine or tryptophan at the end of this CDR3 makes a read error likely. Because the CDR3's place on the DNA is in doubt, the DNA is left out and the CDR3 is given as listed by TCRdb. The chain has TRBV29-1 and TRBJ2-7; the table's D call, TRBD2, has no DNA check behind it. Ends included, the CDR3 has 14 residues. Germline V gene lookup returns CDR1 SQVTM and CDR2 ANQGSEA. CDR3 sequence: CSVEVGQGPGEQHL.

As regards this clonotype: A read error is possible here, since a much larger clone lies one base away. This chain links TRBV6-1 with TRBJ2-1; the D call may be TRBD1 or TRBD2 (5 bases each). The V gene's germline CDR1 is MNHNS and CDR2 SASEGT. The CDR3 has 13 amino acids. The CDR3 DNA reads TGTGCCAGCAGTGAAGTGAGGGGCTATGAGCACTTCTTC. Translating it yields CASSEVRGYEHFF.

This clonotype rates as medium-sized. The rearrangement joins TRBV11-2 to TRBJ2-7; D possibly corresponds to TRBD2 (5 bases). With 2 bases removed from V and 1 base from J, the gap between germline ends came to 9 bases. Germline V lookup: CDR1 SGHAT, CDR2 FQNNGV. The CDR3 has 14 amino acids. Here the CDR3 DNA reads TGTGCCAGCAGCTTACAAAGCGGTTCCTACGAGCAGTACTTC. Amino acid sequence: CASSLQSGSYEQYF.

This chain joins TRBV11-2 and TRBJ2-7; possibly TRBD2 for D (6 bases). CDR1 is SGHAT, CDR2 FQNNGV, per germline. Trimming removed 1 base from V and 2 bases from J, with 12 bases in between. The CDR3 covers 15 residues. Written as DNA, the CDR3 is TGTGCCAGCAGCTTAGGTGGGGACTGTGCCTACGAGCAGTACTTC. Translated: CASSLGGDCAYEQYF. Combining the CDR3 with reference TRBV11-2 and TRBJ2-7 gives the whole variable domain EAGVAQSPRYKIIEKRQSVAFWCNPISGHATLYWYQQILGQGPKLLIQFQNNGVVDDSQLPKDRFSAERLKGVDSTLKIQPAKLEDSAVYLCASSLGGDCAYEQYFGPGTRLTVT.

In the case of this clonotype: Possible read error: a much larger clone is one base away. This CDR3 reads CGSSYSNRREQYF. The CDR3 DNA follows: TGTGGCAGCAGTTACTCGAACCGTAGGGAGCAGTACTTC. The genes are TRBV6-5 and TRBJ2-7, with D unclear. CDR3 size: 13 residues. CDR1 is MNHEY, CDR2 SVGAGI, per germline.

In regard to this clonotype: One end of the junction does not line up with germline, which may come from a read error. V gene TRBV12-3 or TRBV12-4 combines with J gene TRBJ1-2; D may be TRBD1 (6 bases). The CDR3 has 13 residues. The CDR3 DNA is TGTGACAGCACTACTGACAGGAACCATGGCTACACCTTC. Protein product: CDSTTDRNHGYTF.

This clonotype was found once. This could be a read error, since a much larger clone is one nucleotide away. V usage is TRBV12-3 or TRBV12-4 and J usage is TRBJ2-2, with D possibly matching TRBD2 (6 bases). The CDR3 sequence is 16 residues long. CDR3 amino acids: CASRGPGVTITRELFF. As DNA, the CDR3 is TGTGCCAGCAGGGGACCGGGAGTCACGATCACCAGGGAGCTGTTTTTT.

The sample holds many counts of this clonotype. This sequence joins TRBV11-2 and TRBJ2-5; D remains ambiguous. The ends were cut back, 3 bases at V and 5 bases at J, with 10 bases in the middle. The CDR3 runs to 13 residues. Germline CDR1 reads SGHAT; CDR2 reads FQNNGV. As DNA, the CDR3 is TGTGCCAGCAGCTTTTGGTCCCAGGAGACCCAGTACTTC. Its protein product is CASSFWSQETQYF.

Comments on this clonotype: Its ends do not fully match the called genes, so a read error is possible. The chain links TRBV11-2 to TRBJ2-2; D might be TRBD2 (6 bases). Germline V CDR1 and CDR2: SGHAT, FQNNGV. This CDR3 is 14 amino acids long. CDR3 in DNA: TGTGCCGGCAGCTTTACTAGCTACACCGGGGAGCTGTTCTTT. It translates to CAGSFTSYTGELFF.

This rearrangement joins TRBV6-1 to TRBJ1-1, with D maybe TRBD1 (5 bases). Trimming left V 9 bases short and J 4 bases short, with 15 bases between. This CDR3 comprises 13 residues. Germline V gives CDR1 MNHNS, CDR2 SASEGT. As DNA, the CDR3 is TGTGCCAGTTGGACACGTTTCTCCACTGAAGCTTTCTTT. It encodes CASWTRFSTEAFF.

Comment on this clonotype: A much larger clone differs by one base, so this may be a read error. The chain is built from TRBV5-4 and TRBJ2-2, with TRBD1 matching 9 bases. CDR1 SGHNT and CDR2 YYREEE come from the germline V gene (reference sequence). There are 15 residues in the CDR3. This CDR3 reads CASSTGTGNTGKLFF. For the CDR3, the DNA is TGTGCCAGCAGTACCGGGACAGGGAACACCGGGAAGCTGTTTTTT.

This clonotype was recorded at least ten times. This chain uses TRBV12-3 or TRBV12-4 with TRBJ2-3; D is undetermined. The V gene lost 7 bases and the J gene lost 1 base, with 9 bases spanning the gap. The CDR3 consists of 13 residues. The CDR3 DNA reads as TGTGCCAGCACCATCTTGGGCACAGATACGCAGTATTTT. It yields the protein CASTILGTDTQYF.

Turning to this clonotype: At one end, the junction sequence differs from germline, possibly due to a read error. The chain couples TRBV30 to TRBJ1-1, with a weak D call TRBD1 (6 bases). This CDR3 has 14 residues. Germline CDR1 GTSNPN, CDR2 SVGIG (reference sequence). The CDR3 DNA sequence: TGTGCCTGGAGATGGTGGCAGGGGAGGACTGAAGCTTCCTTT. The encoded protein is CAWRWWQGRTEASF.

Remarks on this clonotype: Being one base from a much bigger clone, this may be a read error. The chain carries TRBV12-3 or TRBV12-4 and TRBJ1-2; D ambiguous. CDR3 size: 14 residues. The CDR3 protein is CDSSPRAEGYGYTF. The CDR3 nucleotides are TGTGACAGCAGCCCGAGGGCCGAAGGTTATGGCTACACCTTC.

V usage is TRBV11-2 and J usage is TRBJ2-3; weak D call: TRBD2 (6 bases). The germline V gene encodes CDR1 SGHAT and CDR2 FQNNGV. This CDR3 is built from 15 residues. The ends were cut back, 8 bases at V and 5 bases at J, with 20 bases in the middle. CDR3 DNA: TGTGCCAGCGGCCCTGGGGCGGGACCCAGAGATACGCAGTATTTT. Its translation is CASGPGAGPRDTQYF.

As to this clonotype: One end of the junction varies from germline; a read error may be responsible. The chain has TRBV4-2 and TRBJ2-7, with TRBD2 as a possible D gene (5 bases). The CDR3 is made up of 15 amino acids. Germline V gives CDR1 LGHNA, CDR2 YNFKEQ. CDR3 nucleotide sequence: TGTGCCAGCAGCCAGAGAAGCGTGGAGGCCTACGATCAGTACTTC. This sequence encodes CASSQRSVEAYDQYF.

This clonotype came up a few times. In nucleotides, the CDR3 is TGTGCCAGCATTTCCTCTGGGGCCAACGTCCTGACTTTC. Amino acids: CASISSGANVLTF. This chain links TRBV28 with TRBJ2-6; D is unresolved. CDR1 is MDHEN and CDR2 is SYDVKM in the germline V gene. CDR3 length: 13 residues. Trimming took off 7 bases at V and 0 bases at J, with 4 bases between the two ends.

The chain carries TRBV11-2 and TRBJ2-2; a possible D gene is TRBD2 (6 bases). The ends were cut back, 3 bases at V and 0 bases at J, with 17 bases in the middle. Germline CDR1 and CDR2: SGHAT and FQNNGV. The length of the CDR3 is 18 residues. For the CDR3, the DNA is TGTGCCAGCAGCTTCGGAAGCGGACTACAAGCGAACACCGGGGAGCTGTTTTTT. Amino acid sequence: CASSFGSGLQANTGELFF.

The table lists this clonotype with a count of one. CDR3 coding DNA: TGTGCCAGTAGTTCCTTAGTGGACGAGCAGTTCTTC. This translates into CASSSLVDEQFF. The chain links TRBV19 to TRBJ2-1; no clear D. V lost 5 bases and J lost 10, with 12 bases in between. This CDR3 region has 12 residues. CDR1 is LNHDA and CDR2 is SQIVND in the germline V gene (reference sequence).

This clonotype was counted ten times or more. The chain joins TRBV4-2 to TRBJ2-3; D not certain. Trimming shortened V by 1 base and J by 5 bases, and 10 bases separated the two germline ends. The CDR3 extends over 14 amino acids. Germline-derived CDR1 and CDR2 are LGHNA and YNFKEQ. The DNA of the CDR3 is TGTGCCAGCAGCCAAGCCGCGGCTGGAGATACGCAGTATTTT. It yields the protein CASSQAAAGDTQYF.

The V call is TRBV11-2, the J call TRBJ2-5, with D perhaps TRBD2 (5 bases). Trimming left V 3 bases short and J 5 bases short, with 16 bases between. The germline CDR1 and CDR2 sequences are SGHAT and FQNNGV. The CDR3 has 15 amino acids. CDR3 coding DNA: TGTGCCAGCAGCTTGGGAGTAGCCTCATCGGAGACCCAGTACTTC. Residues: CASSLGVASSETQYF. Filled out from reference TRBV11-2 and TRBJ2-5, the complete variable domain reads EAGVAQSPRYKIIEKRQSVAFWCNPISGHATLYWYQQILGQGPKLLIQFQNNGVVDDSQLPKDRFSAERLKGVDSTLKIQPAKLEDSAVYLCASSLGVASSETQYFGPGTRLLVL.

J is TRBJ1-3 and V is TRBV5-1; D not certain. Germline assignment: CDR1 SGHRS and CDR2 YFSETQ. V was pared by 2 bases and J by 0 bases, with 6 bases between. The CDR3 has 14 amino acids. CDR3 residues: CASSFTSSGNTIYF. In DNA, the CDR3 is TGCGCCAGCAGCTTCACTTCCTCTGGAAACACCATATATTTT.

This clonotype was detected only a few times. The CDR3 is CASSSTGEGGTDTQYF. In nucleotides, the CDR3 is TGTGCCAGCAGCTCTACGGGGGAGGGGGGCACAGATACGCAGTATTTT. The V call is TRBV28, the J call TRBJ2-3; D might be TRBD2 (7 bases). The V and J ends lost 6 bases and 1 base respectively, with 17 bases between them. The CDR3 is 16 amino acids. The germline gives CDR1 MDHEN, CDR2 SYDVKM.

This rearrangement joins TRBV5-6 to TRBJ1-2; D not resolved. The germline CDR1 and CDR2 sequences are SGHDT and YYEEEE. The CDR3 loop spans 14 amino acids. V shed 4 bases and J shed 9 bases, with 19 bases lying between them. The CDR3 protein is CASSLRLGKRSYTF. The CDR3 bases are TGTGCCAGCAGCCTCCGCCTGGGGAAGAGGAGCTACACCTTC.